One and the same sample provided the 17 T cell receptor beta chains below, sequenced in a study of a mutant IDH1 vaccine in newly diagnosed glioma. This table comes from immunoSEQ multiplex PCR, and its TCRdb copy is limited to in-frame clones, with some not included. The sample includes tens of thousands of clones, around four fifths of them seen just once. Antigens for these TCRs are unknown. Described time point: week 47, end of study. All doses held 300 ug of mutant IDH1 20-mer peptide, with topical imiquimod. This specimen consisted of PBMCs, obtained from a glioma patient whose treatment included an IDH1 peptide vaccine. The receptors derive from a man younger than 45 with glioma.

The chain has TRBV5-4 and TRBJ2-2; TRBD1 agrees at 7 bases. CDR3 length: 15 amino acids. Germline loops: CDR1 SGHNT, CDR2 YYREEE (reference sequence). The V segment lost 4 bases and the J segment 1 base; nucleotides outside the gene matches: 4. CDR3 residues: CASSLRDRNTGELFF. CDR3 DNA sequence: TGTGCCAGCAGCCTACGGGACAGGAACACCGGGGAGCTGTTTTTT.

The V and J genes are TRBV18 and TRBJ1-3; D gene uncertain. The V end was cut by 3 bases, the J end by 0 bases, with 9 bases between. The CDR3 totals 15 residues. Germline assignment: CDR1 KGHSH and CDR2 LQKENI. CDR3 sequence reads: CASSPKVYSGNTIYF. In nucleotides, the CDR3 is TGTGCCAGCTCACCGAAAGTTTACTCTGGAAACACCATATATTTT.

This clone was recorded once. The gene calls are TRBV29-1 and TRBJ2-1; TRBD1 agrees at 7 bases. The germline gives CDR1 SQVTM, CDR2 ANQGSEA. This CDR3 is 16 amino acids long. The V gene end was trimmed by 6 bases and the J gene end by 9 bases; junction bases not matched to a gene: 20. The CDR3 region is CSVSEQGIYPKGEQFF. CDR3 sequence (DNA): TGCAGCGTCTCAGAACAGGGGATTTACCCTAAAGGTGAGCAGTTCTTC.

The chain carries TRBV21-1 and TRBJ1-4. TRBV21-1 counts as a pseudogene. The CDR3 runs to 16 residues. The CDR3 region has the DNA TGTGCCAGCAGCACCCCGAGTGTGGGGGGCGGCGAAAAACTGTTTTTT. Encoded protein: CASSTPSVGGGEKLFF.

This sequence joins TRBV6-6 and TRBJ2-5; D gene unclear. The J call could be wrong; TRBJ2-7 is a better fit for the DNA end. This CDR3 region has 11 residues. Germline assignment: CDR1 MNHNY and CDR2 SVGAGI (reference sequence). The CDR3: CASSYLREQYF. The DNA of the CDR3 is TGTGCCAGCAGTTACCTCCGCGAGCAGTACTTC.

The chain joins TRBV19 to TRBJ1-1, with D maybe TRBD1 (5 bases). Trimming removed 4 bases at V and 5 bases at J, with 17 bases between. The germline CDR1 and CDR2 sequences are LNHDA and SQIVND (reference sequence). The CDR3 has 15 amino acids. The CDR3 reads CASSNPGGVGTEAFF. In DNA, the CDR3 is TGTGCCAGTAGTAACCCCGGAGGGGTAGGTACTGAAGCTTTCTTT.

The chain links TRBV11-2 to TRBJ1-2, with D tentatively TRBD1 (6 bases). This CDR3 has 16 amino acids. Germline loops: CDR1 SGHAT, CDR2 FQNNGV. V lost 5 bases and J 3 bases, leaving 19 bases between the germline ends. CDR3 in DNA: TGTGCCAGCAGCCCCGCTCGGGGGCGTTACGACTATGGCTACACCTTC. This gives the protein CASSPARGRYDYGYTF.

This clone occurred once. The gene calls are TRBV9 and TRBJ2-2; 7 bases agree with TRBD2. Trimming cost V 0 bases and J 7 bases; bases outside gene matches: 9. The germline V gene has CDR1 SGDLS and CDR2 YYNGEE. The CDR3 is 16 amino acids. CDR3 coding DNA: TGTGCCAGCAGCGTAGTAGAGACGGGGAGGGGCGGGGAGCTGTTTTTT. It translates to CASSVVETGRGGELFF.

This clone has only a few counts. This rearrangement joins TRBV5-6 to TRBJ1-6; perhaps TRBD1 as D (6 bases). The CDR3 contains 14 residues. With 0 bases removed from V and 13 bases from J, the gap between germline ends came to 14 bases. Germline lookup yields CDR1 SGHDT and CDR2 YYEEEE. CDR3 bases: TGTGCCAGCAGCTTGGGGGGGCGCCCTCCCCCCCTCCACTTT. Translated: CASSLGGRPPPLHF. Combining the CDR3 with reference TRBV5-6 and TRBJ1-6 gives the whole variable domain DAGVTQSPTHLIKTRGQQVTLRCSPKSGHDTVSWYQQALGQGPQFIFQYYEEEERQRGNFPDRFSGHQFPNYSSELNVNALLLGDSALYLCASSLGGRPPPLHFGNGTRLTVT.

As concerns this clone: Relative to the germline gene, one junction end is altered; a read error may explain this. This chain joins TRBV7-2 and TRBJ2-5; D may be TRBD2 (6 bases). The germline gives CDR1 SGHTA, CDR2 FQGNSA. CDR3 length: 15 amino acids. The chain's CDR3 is CASSPGGSRQATQYF. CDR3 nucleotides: TGTGCCAGCAGCCCTGGGGGGAGCCGACAAGCGACCCAGTACTTC.

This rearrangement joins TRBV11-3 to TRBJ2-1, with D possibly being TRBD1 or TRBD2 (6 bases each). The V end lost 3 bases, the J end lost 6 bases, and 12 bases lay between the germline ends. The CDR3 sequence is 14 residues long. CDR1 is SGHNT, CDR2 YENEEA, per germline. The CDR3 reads CASSLTGALNEQFF. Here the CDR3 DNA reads TGTGCCAGCAGCTTGACGGGGGCGCTCAATGAGCAGTTCTTC.

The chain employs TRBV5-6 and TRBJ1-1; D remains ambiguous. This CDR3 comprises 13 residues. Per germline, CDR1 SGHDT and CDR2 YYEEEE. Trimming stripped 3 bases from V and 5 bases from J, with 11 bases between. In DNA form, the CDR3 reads TGTGCCAGCAGCTCTGGGCCCGGGACTGAAGCTTTCTTT. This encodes CASSSGPGTEAFF.

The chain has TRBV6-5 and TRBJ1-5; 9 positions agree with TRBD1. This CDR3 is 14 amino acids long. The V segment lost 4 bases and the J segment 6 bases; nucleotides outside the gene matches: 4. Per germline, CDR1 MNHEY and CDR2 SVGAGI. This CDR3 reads CASSLRQGGQPQHF. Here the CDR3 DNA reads TGTGCCAGCAGTTTAAGACAGGGGGGTCAGCCCCAGCATTTT.

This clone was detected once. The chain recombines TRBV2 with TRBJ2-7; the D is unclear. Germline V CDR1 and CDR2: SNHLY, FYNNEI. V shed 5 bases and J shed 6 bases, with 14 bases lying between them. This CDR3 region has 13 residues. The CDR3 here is CASSPTGPGEQYF. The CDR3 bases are TGTGCCAGCAGTCCGACCGGACCGGGCGAGCAGTACTTC.

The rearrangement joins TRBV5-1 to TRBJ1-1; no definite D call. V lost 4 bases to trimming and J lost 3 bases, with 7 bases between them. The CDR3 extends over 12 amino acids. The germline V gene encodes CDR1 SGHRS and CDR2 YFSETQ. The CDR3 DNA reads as TGCGCCAGCAGCGCGAGGTACACTGAAGCTTTCTTT. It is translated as CASSARYTEAFF.

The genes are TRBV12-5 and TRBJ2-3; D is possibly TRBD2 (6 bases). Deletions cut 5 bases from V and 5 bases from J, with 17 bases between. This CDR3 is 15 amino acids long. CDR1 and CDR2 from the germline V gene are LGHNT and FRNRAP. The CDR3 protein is CASGQRGIGKDTQYF. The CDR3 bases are TGTGCTAGTGGTCAACGGGGGATTGGGAAAGATACGCAGTATTTT.

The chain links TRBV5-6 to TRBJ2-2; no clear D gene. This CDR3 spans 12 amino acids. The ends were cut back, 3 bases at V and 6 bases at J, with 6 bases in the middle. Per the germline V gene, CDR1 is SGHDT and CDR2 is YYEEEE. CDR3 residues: CASSWSSGELFF. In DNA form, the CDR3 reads TGTGCCAGCAGCTGGAGTTCCGGGGAGCTGTTTTTT.